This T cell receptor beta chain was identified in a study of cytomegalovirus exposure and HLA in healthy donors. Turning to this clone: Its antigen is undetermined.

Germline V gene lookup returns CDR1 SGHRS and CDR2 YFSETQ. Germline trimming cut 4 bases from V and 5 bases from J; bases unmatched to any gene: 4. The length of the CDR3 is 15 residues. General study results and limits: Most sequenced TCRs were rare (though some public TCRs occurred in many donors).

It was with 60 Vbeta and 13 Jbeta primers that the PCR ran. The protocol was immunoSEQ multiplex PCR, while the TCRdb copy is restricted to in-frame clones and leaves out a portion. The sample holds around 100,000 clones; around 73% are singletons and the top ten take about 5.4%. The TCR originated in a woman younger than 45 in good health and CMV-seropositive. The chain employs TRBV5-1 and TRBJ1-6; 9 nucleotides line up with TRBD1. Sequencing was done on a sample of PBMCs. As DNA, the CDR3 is TGCGCCAGCAGCGGGAGGGACAGGGATAATTCACCCCTCCACTTT. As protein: CASSGRDRDNSPLHF.